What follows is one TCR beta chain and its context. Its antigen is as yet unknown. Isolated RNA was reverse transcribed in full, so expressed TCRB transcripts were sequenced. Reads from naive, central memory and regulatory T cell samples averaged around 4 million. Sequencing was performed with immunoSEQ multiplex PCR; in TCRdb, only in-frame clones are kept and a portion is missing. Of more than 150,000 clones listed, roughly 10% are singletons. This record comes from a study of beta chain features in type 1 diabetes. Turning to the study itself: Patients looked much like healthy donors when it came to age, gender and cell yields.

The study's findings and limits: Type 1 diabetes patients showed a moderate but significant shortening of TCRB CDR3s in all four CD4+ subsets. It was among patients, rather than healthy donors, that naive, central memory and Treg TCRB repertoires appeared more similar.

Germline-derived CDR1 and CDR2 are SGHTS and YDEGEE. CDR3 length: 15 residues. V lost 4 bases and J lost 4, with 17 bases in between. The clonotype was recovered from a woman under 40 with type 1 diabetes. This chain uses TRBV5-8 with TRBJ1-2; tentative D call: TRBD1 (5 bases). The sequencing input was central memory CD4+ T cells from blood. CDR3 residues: CASSQNNDRLYGYTF. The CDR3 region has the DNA TGTGCCAGCAGCCAAAACAACGACAGACTCTATGGCTACACCTTC.